The rows below give T cell receptor beta chains drawn from one sample of a study of T cells after yellow fever vaccination. TCRdb processed the 5' RACE reads anew with MiXCR; each CDR3 protein has one entry. The sample comprises 300,000 or so distinct CDR3 sequences, over 10% of which are singletons, and less than 0.55% rests with the top ten. Sequenced here: CD4+ T cells sorted from PBMCs, sampled 45 days after the yellow fever booster vaccination. Every receptor here comes from a man younger than 45 who received the YFV17D yellow fever vaccine. The CDR3 runs from the conserved cysteine through the conserved F or W. A D gene is named only where the DNA matches it firmly. The listing skips clone size in some rows; elsewhere it reads once, few, many or a size class.

J gene: TRBJ2-2; D gene: NA; V gene: TRBV6-2/TRBV6-3; clone size: many; CDR3 length: 14; CDR3 protein: CASSRTENTGELFF; CDR3 DNA: TGTGCCAGCAGTAGGACGGAAAACACCGGGGAGCTGTTTTTT
J gene: TRBJ2-5; D gene: TRBD2; V gene: TRBV20-1; clone size: NA; CDR3 length: 15; CDR3 protein: CSAAIGGSYGETQYF; CDR3 DNA: TGCAGTGCCGCAATAGGCGGGAGCTATGGAGAGACCCAGTACTTC
J gene: TRBJ2-3; D gene: TRBD1; V gene: TRBV4-3; clone size: few; CDR3 length: 16; CDR3 protein: CASSRTPGQITDTQYF; CDR3 DNA: TGCGCCAGCAGCCGGACTCCGGGACAGATCACAGATACGCAGTATTTT
J gene: TRBJ1-2; D gene: NA; V gene: TRBV20-1; clone size: NA; CDR3 length: 14; CDR3 protein: CSAPGAGLPYGYTF; CDR3 DNA: TGCAGTGCCCCAGGCGCAGGACTGCCCTATGGCTACACCTTC
J gene: TRBJ2-2; D gene: NA; V gene: TRBV15; clone size: few; CDR3 length: 14; CDR3 protein: CATAPGSNTGELFF; CDR3 DNA: TGTGCCACTGCGCCTGGGTCGAACACCGGGGAGCTGTTTTTT
J gene: TRBJ2-3; D gene: NA; V gene: TRBV5-5; clone size: many; CDR3 length: 14; CDR3 protein: CASSKDRPTDTQYF; CDR3 DNA: TGTGCCAGCAGCAAAGACAGACCTACAGATACGCAGTATTTT
J gene: TRBJ2-5; D gene: NA; V gene: TRBV5-1; clone size: few; CDR3 length: 15; CDR3 protein: CASSLEAGPRETQYF; CDR3 DNA: TGCGCCAGCAGCTTGGAGGCTGGCCCAAGAGAGACCCAGTACTTC
J gene: TRBJ2-7; D gene: NA; V gene: TRBV15; clone size: once; CDR3 length: 14; CDR3 protein: CATSRDPGSYEQYF; CDR3 DNA: TGTGCCACCAGCAGAGATCCTGGCTCCTACGAGCAGTACTTC
J gene: TRBJ2-6; D gene: NA; V gene: TRBV2; clone size: NA; CDR3 length: 18; CDR3 protein: CTCSLGPERRSGANVLTF; CDR3 DNA: TGTACCTGCAGTTTGGGCCCTGAACGCCGCTCTGGGGCCAACGTCCTGACTTTC
J gene: TRBJ2-1; D gene: TRBD1; V gene: TRBV20-1; clone size: NA; CDR3 length: 14; CDR3 protein: CSARQGQGNGEQFF; CDR3 DNA: TGCAGTGCTAGACAAGGACAGGGGAATGGTGAGCAGTTCTTC
J gene: TRBJ2-1; D gene: NA; V gene: TRBV28; clone size: few; CDR3 length: 12; CDR3 protein: CASTLGSGAQFF; CDR3 DNA: TGTGCCAGCACCCTAGGGTCAGGGGCGCAGTTCTTC
J gene: TRBJ2-7; D gene: NA; V gene: TRBV4-3; clone size: many; CDR3 length: 13; CDR3 protein: CASSQDRAGEQYF; CDR3 DNA: TGCGCCAGCAGCCAAGATAGGGCGGGAGAGCAGTACTTC
J gene: TRBJ1-1; D gene: NA; V gene: TRBV4-2; clone size: NA; CDR3 length: 12; CDR3 protein: CASSQSRREAFF; CDR3 DNA: TGTGCCAGCAGCCAATCGCGGCGTGAAGCTTTCTTT
J gene: TRBJ2-5; D gene: NA; V gene: TRBV6-6; clone size: NA; CDR3 length: 13; CDR3 protein: CASSTQRQETQYF; CDR3 DNA: TGTGCCAGCAGTACCCAAAGACAAGAGACCCAGTACTTC
J gene: TRBJ2-2; D gene: NA; V gene: TRBV19; clone size: NA; CDR3 length: 12; CDR3 protein: CASGFLSGELFF; CDR3 DNA: TGTGCCAGCGGCTTTCTTTCCGGGGAGCTGTTTTTT
J gene: TRBJ1-2; D gene: NA; V gene: TRBV24-1; clone size: NA; CDR3 length: 12; CDR3 protein: CATSVGGGSYTF; CDR3 DNA: TGTGCCACCAGTGTCGGGGGCGGGAGCTACACCTTC
J gene: TRBJ2-5; D gene: TRBD1; V gene: TRBV9; clone size: few; CDR3 length: 17; CDR3 protein: CASSVGAGQGGEGTQYF; CDR3 DNA: TGTGCCAGCAGCGTCGGTGCGGGACAGGGGGGCGAAGGGACCCAGTACTTC
J gene: TRBJ2-3; D gene: TRBD2; V gene: TRBV6-1; clone size: many; CDR3 length: 14; CDR3 protein: CASSSGASTDTQYF; CDR3 DNA: TGTGCCAGCAGTAGCGGGGCCAGCACAGATACGCAGTATTTT
J gene: TRBJ2-3; D gene: NA; V gene: TRBV7-9; clone size: few; CDR3 length: 10; CDR3 protein: CATNTDTQYF; CDR3 DNA: TGTGCCACCAACACAGATACGCAGTATTTT
J gene: TRBJ2-1; D gene: NA; V gene: TRBV12-3/TRBV12-4; clone size: NA; CDR3 length: 14; CDR3 protein: CASSLTPGWAGQFF; CDR3 DNA: TGTGCCAGCAGCCTTACCCCCGGGTGGGCGGGGCAGTTCTTC
J gene: TRBJ2-5; D gene: NA; V gene: TRBV29-1; clone size: NA; CDR3 length: 13; CDR3 protein: CSVSGDGQETQYF; CDR3 DNA: TGCAGCGTTTCTGGGGACGGCCAAGAGACCCAGTACTTC
J gene: TRBJ2-2; D gene: TRBD2; V gene: TRBV4-2; clone size: NA; CDR3 length: 19; CDR3 protein: CASSHGTSGGTRGTGELFF; CDR3 DNA: TGTGCCAGCAGCCATGGGACTAGCGGGGGGACTCGGGGAACCGGGGAGCTGTTTTTT
J gene: TRBJ1-2; D gene: TRBD1; V gene: TRBV4-3; clone size: NA; CDR3 length: 13; CDR3 protein: CASSQGDSYGYTF; CDR3 DNA: TGCGCCAGCAGCCAAGGGGACAGCTATGGCTACACCTTC
J gene: TRBJ2-5; D gene: TRBD1; V gene: TRBV7-8; clone size: few; CDR3 length: 16; CDR3 protein: CASSPGTGGSQETQYF; CDR3 DNA: TGTGCCAGCAGCCCGGGGACAGGGGGCTCCCAAGAGACCCAGTACTTC
J gene: TRBJ2-5; D gene: TRBD2; V gene: TRBV5-1; clone size: few; CDR3 length: 17; CDR3 protein: CASSTARLAEDQETQYF; CDR3 DNA: TGCGCCAGCAGCACCGCCCGACTAGCGGAGGACCAAGAGACCCAGTACTTC
J gene: TRBJ2-5; D gene: NA; V gene: TRBV5-1; clone size: NA; CDR3 length: 15; CDR3 protein: CASSLGAANQETQYF; CDR3 DNA: TGCGCCAGCAGCTTGGGCGCGGCAAACCAAGAGACCCAGTACTTC
J gene: TRBJ2-7; D gene: NA; V gene: TRBV27; clone size: many; CDR3 length: 18; CDR3 protein: CASYVQAGKTAESYEQYF; CDR3 DNA: TGTGCCAGCTACGTACAGGCAGGGAAGACGGCGGAGTCCTACGAGCAGTACTTC
J gene: TRBJ2-3; D gene: NA; V gene: TRBV20-1; clone size: few; CDR3 length: 13; CDR3 protein: CSARRGLADTQYF; CDR3 DNA: TGCAGTGCTCGCAGGGGCTTGGCAGATACGCAGTATTTT
J gene: TRBJ1-1; D gene: NA; V gene: TRBV7-9; clone size: many; CDR3 length: 16; CDR3 protein: CASSPEGRMGVDEAFF; CDR3 DNA: TGTGCCAGCAGCCCGGAAGGTAGGATGGGCGTCGATGAAGCTTTCTTT
J gene: TRBJ2-1; D gene: TRBD2; V gene: TRBV5-1; clone size: NA; CDR3 length: 17; CDR3 protein: CASSRTSVLRSYNEQFF; CDR3 DNA: TGCGCCAGCAGCAGGACTAGCGTTCTTCGCTCCTACAATGAGCAGTTCTTC
J gene: TRBJ2-1; D gene: TRBD2; V gene: TRBV12-3/TRBV12-4; clone size: NA; CDR3 length: 15; CDR3 protein: CASSFLAGGHNEQFF; CDR3 DNA: TGTGCCAGCAGTTTTCTAGCGGGAGGGCACAATGAGCAGTTCTTC
J gene: TRBJ2-5; D gene: NA; V gene: TRBV4-2; clone size: NA; CDR3 length: 13; CDR3 protein: CASSQAKQETQYF; CDR3 DNA: TGTGCCAGCAGCCAAGCGAAACAAGAGACCCAGTACTTC
J gene: TRBJ2-5; D gene: NA; V gene: TRBV6-5; clone size: few; CDR3 length: 15; CDR3 protein: CASSYSGHAKETQYF; CDR3 DNA: TGTGCCAGCAGTTACTCAGGCCACGCAAAAGAGACCCAGTACTTC
J gene: TRBJ2-7; D gene: NA; V gene: TRBV27; clone size: many; CDR3 length: 11; CDR3 protein: CARDSIGEQYF; CDR3 DNA: TGTGCCAGGGACAGCATAGGCGAGCAGTACTTC
J gene: TRBJ1-2; D gene: TRBD1; V gene: TRBV11-2; clone size: few; CDR3 length: 16; CDR3 protein: CASSLDAGQGAYGYTF; CDR3 DNA: TGTGCCAGCAGCTTAGATGCGGGACAGGGAGCCTATGGCTACACCTTC
J gene: TRBJ2-3; D gene: TRBD2; V gene: TRBV5-1; clone size: NA; CDR3 length: 15; CDR3 protein: CASSPGDYNTDTQYF; CDR3 DNA: TGCGCCAGCAGCCCGGGGGACTACAACACAGATACGCAGTATTTT
J gene: TRBJ2-2; D gene: TRBD2; V gene: TRBV12-3/TRBV12-4; clone size: few; CDR3 length: 15; CDR3 protein: CANSPLAGNTGELFF; CDR3 DNA: TGTGCCAACTCGCCCCTAGCGGGAAACACCGGGGAGCTGTTTTTT
J gene: TRBJ2-7; D gene: TRBD2; V gene: TRBV10-2; clone size: NA; CDR3 length: 14; CDR3 protein: CASSEAGAIYEQYF; CDR3 DNA: TGCGCCAGCAGTGAGGCGGGAGCGATTTACGAGCAGTACTTC
J gene: TRBJ2-7; D gene: TRBD1; V gene: TRBV5-1; clone size: few; CDR3 length: 18; CDR3 protein: CASSLAPARDSDSYEQYF; CDR3 DNA: TGCGCCAGCAGCCTCGCCCCAGCCCGGGACAGTGACTCCTACGAGCAGTACTTC
J gene: TRBJ2-5; D gene: NA; V gene: TRBV6-2/TRBV6-3; clone size: NA; CDR3 length: 14; CDR3 protein: CASSYVGYQETQYF; CDR3 DNA: TGTGCCAGCAGTTACGTCGGGTACCAAGAGACCCAGTACTTC
J gene: TRBJ1-1; D gene: NA; V gene: TRBV12-3/TRBV12-4; clone size: few; CDR3 length: 12; CDR3 protein: CASNPREPEAFF; CDR3 DNA: TGTGCCAGCAACCCACGGGAGCCTGAAGCTTTCTTT
J gene: TRBJ2-3; D gene: NA; V gene: TRBV20-1; clone size: NA; CDR3 length: 13; CDR3 protein: CSAPDAKSDTQYF; CDR3 DNA: TGCAGTGCTCCGGACGCCAAATCCGATACGCAGTATTTT
J gene: TRBJ2-1; D gene: NA; V gene: TRBV7-2; clone size: NA; CDR3 length: 14; CDR3 protein: CASSLEQGIGEQFF; CDR3 DNA: TGTGCCAGCAGCTTAGAACAGGGTATCGGTGAGCAGTTCTTC
J gene: TRBJ2-7; D gene: TRBD1; V gene: TRBV9; clone size: few; CDR3 length: 15; CDR3 protein: CASSEQGSGSYEQYF; CDR3 DNA: TGTGCCAGCAGCGAACAGGGGTCAGGATCCTACGAGCAGTACTTC
J gene: TRBJ2-7; D gene: TRBD1; V gene: TRBV14; clone size: NA; CDR3 length: 22; CDR3 protein: CASSPLAGSIELPDRAIYEQYF; CDR3 DNA: TGTGCCAGCAGCCCTCTGGCGGGTAGTATTGAGCTTCCGGACAGGGCGATATACGAGCAGTACTTC
J gene: TRBJ2-5; D gene: NA; V gene: TRBV29-1; clone size: few; CDR3 length: 14; CDR3 protein: CSVEDSPGLETQYF; CDR3 DNA: TGCAGCGTTGAAGATAGCCCGGGACTAGAGACCCAGTACTTC
J gene: TRBJ2-7; D gene: TRBD2; V gene: TRBV7-3; clone size: few; CDR3 length: 14; CDR3 protein: CASSATSGSYEQYF; CDR3 DNA: TGTGCCAGCAGCGCGACTAGCGGATCCTACGAGCAGTACTTC
J gene: TRBJ1-1; D gene: NA; V gene: TRBV28; clone size: few; CDR3 length: 13; CDR3 protein: CASSLMGGTEAFF; CDR3 DNA: TGTGCCAGCAGTTTAATGGGGGGGACTGAAGCTTTCTTT
J gene: TRBJ2-7; D gene: NA; V gene: TRBV6-2/TRBV6-3; clone size: few; CDR3 length: 14; CDR3 protein: CASSLRTGSYEQYF; CDR3 DNA: TGTGCCAGCAGTTTGCGAACAGGATCCTACGAGCAGTACTTC
J gene: TRBJ2-1; D gene: NA; V gene: TRBV12-3/TRBV12-4; clone size: few; CDR3 length: 11; CDR3 protein: CASSPDNEQFF; CDR3 DNA: TGTGCCAGCAGTCCGGACAATGAGCAGTTCTTC
J gene: TRBJ1-1; D gene: NA; V gene: TRBV5-1; clone size: NA; CDR3 length: 15; CDR3 protein: CASSLDGVTPTEAFF; CDR3 DNA: TGCGCCAGCAGCTTGGACGGAGTTACACCGACTGAAGCTTTCTTT